The 8 T cell receptor beta chains below were found in one sample sequenced in a study of OX40 agonist ivuxolimab in advanced cancers. Sequencing used immunoSEQ multiplex PCR; TCRdb keeps in-frame clones, though not all of them. The table shows approximately 70,000 clones, with roughly 88% occurring only once. The sample in question was CD4+ or CD8+ T cells sorted from blood, obtained in a trial of the OX40 agonist ivuxolimab. These receptors all stem from an adult with an advanced solid tumor such as melanoma, head and neck, liver or kidney cancer.

CDR3 sequence (DNA): TGTGCCTGGAGTCTGGGGCAGAACTATGGCTACACCTTC. It specifies CAWSLGQNYGYTF. The rearrangement joins TRBV30 to TRBJ1-2, with D possibly TRBD1 on 5 matching bases. The length of the CDR3 is 13 residues. V was cut by 2 bases and J by 2 bases, with 9 bases left in between. Germline lookup yields CDR1 GTSNPN and CDR2 SVGIG (reference sequence).

This clone showed up just a few times. Here the CDR3 reads CASTLGRTSVEQYF. Written as DNA, the CDR3 is TGTGCCAGCACCCTAGGGAGGACTAGCGTCGAGCAGTACTTC. The chain links TRBV11-2 to TRBJ2-7, with 9 nucleotides matching TRBD2. Germline values: CDR1 SGHAT, CDR2 FQNNGV. This CDR3 is built from 14 residues. V was clipped by 7 bases and J by 6 bases; unmatched bases: 10.

The chain recombines TRBV7-9 with TRBJ1-2; 8 nucleotides line up with TRBD1. This CDR3 contains 15 residues. Trimming took 0 bases from V and 8 from J; bases not matched to a gene: 8. Germline lookup yields CDR1 SEHNR and CDR2 FQNEAQ (reference sequence). The CDR3 spells CASSLAGGQAGGYTF. The CDR3 region has the DNA TGTGCCAGCAGCTTAGCGGGGGGACAGGCTGGAGGCTACACCTTC.

This clone was detected only once. The chain links TRBV5-1 to TRBJ1-2, with unresolved D. CDR1 is SGHRS and CDR2 is YFSETQ in the germline V gene. V dropped 2 bases and J dropped 0 bases, with 17 bases sitting between them. The CDR3 covers 17 residues. The CDR3 loop is CASSFLGGSAANYGYTF. The CDR3 DNA reads as TGCGCCAGCAGCTTTCTTGGAGGGTCTGCAGCTAACTATGGCTACACCTTC.

The rearrangement uses TRBV5-1 and TRBJ2-4; D unclear. The CDR3 is 16 amino acids. Trimming removed 3 bases at V and 0 bases at J, with 13 bases between. CDR1 and CDR2 (germline): SGHRS, YFSETQ. Here the CDR3 DNA reads TGCGCCAGCAGCTATTATCCCTCCATAGCCAAAAACATTCAGTACTTC. It encodes CASSYYPSIAKNIQYF.

The chain carries TRBV7-6 and TRBJ2-1; the D gene is possibly TRBD1 (6 bases). This CDR3 spans 17 amino acids. V was shortened by 5 bases and J by 0 bases, with 17 bases between the two germline ends. Germline CDR1 SGHVS, CDR2 FNYEAQ. Written as DNA, the CDR3 is TGTGCCAGCAGCGTAGGATCAACAGGGTCCTCCTACAATGAGCAGTTCTTC. Translation: CASSVGSTGSSYNEQFF.

This clone was recorded a few times. The chain carries TRBV27 and TRBJ2-7, with D hard to call. Germline V lookup: CDR1 MNHEY, CDR2 SMNVEV (reference sequence). CDR3 length: 13 residues. V lost 1 base, J lost 6 bases, and 10 bases lay in between. CDR3 sequence reads: CASSLYALGEQYF. The CDR3 bases are TGTGCCAGCAGTTTATACGCCTTGGGCGAGCAGTACTTC.

The chain has TRBV6-5 and TRBJ1-5; perhaps TRBD1 as D (5 bases). CDR3 size: 14 residues. CDR1 is MNHEY, CDR2 SVGAGI, per germline. V lost 6 bases and J lost 0, with 9 bases in between. The CDR3 coding sequence is TGTGCCAGCAGGGCAGGGCTTAGCAATCAGCCCCAGCATTTT. Protein: CASRAGLSNQPQHF.